Listed below are T cell receptor beta chains from one sample, sequenced in a study of cytomegalovirus exposure and HLA in healthy donors. Measured with immunoSEQ multiplex PCR; TCRdb has only the in-frame clones, and not every one. Here the sample spans about 180,000 clones, about 83% being singletons. Material: PBMCs. The receptors shown here come from a woman between 25 and 40 years old in good health and CMV-seronegative. Each CDR3 is given with its conserved first and last residue. The order of the fields is V gene, J gene, CDR3 protein.

TRBV4-1	TRBJ2-3	CASSHLAGGLTDTQYF
TRBV2	TRBJ2-1	CASSERLAGGNEQFF
TRBV5-1	TRBJ2-1	CASSVVADSYNEQFF
TRBV27	TRBJ1-1	CASSFGATGEAFF
TRBV27	TRBJ2-3	CASSYGGGTDTQYF
TRBV27	TRBJ2-3	CASRRRPGTTDTQYF
TRBV5-1	TRBJ1-6	CASSLRTASPLHF
TRBV19	TRBJ1-5	CASSTDRSPYQPQHF
TRBV7-2	TRBJ1-1	CASRLDTNTEAFF
TRBV18	TRBJ2-1	CASSPTVGLKNEQFF